The source of this T cell receptor beta chain is a study of tumor-infiltrating lymphocytes in primary liver carcinoma. For the study at large: Yields of productive TCRbeta reads ranged from roughly 3.5 to 7.5 million per sample and were similar across tissue types. Study results and caveats: Tumors carried a top-250-clone fraction significantly exceeding that of blood (p = 0.039).

With a constant-region primer, TCR beta cDNA was made from approximately 500 ng of total RNA. What produced the TCR beta libraries was three nested multiplex PCR rounds using slightly modified ARM-PCR. The study ran its first two PCR rounds for roughly 10 cycles each, using TRBV1-TRBV30 forward primers and a C-beta reverse primer. TCRdb used MiXCR to reprocess the multiplex PCR reads, holding one entry per CDR3 protein. Here the sample spans 70,000 to 75,000 distinct CDR3 sequences, about 70% being singletons. The study co-extracted DNA and RNA from around 20-30 mg of unsorted bulk tissue. Tumor samples uniformly had over 85% viable tumor cells. Germline-derived CDR1 and CDR2 are SEHNR and FQNEAQ (reference sequence). The CDR3 sequence is 13 residues long. V shed 5 bases and J shed 7 bases, with 11 bases lying between them. As regards this clonotype: Its antigen is not identified.

The sequence was obtained from a man aged 35 to 55 with primary liver carcinoma and hepatitis B virus infection. The V and J genes are TRBV7-9 and TRBJ2-2, with D perhaps TRBD1 or TRBD2 (5 bases each). The source material was liver tumor tissue from sampling region 4. The sample's subset: tumor region T4, right-lateral pole. The CDR3 nucleotides are TGTGCCAGCAGCCACGAGGGGATCGGGGAGCTGTTTTTT. It encodes CASSHEGIGELFF.